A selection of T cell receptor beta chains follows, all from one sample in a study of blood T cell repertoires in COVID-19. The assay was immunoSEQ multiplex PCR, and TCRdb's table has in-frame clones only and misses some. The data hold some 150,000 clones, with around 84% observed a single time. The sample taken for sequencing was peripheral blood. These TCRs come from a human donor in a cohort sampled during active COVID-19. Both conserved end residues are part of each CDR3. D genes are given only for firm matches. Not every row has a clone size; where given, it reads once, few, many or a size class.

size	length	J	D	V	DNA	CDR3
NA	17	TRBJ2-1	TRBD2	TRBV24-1	TGTGCCACCAGTGATTCTCCGGGGCGGGGGGCCGACAATGAGCAGTTCTTC	CATSDSPGRGADNEQFF
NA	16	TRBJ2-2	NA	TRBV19	TGTGCCAGTAGTATAATGCAAGCCCAGGGATCCGGGGAGCTGTTTTTT	CASSIMQAQGSGELFF
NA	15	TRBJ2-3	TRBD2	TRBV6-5	TGTGCCAGCAGTCCCCCGGGACTAGCGGGCCATACGCAGTATTTT	CASSPPGLAGHTQYF
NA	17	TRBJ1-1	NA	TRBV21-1	TGTGCCAGCAGCAGAGACTCGATAGGCAGAGAAAACACTGAAGCTTTCTTT	CASSRDSIGRENTEAFF
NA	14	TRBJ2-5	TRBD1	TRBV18	TGTGCCAGCTCACCAAGTACAGGGGAAGAGACCCAGTACTTC	CASSPSTGEETQYF
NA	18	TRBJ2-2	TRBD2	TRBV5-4	TGTGCCAGCAGCCAGGGACTAGCGGGGTCGCGGGGCACCGGGGAGCTGTTTTTT	CASSQGLAGSRGTGELFF
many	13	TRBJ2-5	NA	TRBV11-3	TGTGCCAGCAGCTTAGATGCTCCCGGGACCCAGTACTTC	CASSLDAPGTQYF
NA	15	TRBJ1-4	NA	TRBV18	TGTGCCAGCTCACTGCGCGGGGCTTCGGGTGAAAAACTGTTTTTT	CASSLRGASGEKLFF
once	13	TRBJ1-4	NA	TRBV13	TGTGCCAGCAGCGTAGCCCCGCTAGGAGAACTGTTTTTT	CASSVAPLGELFF
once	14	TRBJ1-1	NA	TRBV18	TGTGCCAGCTCCCCTCAGACTCGAGCCACTGAAGCTTTCTTT	CASSPQTRATEAFF
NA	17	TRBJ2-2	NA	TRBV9	TGTGCCAGCAGCGTCAGCCCTGAGGATATGAACACCGGGGAGCTGTTTTTT	CASSVSPEDMNTGELFF
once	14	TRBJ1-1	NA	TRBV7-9	TGTGCCAGCATAATGGCAGGGTTGAACACTGAAGCTTTCTTT	CASIMAGLNTEAFF
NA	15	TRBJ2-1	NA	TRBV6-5	TGTGCCAGCAGTTACAGGAGGGGGCTCTACAATGAGCAGTTCTTC	CASSYRRGLYNEQFF
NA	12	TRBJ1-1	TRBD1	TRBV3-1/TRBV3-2	TGTGCCAGTCAGGGGGGGAACACTGAAGCTTTCTTT	CASQGGNTEAFF
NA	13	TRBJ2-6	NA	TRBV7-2	TGTGCCAGCAGCCCTGGAGGAGCCAACGTCCTGACTTTC	CASSPGGANVLTF
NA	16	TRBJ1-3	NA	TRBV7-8	TGTGCCAGCAGCCCCCTCGGAGAGAGGTCTGGAAACACCATATATTTT	CASSPLGERSGNTIYF
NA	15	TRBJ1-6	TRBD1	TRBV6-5	TGTGCCAGCACCTCCTCAGGGGGGTATAATTCACCCCTCCACTTT	CASTSSGGYNSPLHF
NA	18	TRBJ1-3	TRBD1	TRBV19	TGTGCCAGTAGTATAGATCCGGGACAGTCACTCTCTGGAAACACCATATATTTT	CASSIDPGQSLSGNTIYF
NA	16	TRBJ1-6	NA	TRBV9	TGTGCCAGCAGCTTTAGGGGACTTTCGGGCAATTCACCCCTCCACTTT	CASSFRGLSGNSPLHF
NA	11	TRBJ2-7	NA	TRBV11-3	TGTGCCAGCAGCTCCCAGAACGAGCAGTACTTC	CASSSQNEQYF
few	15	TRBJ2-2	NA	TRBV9	TGTGCCAGCAGCGTAGCCGGCAGGGGGGCCGGGGAGCTGTTTTTT	CASSVAGRGAGELFF
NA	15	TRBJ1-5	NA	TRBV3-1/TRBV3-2	TGTGCCAGCAGCGACCAGGGGAATAGCAATCAGCCCCAGCATTTT	CASSDQGNSNQPQHF
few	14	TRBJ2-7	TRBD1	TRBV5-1	TGCGCCAGCAGCTCGGGACAGGGTGACTACGAGCAGTACTTC	CASSSGQGDYEQYF
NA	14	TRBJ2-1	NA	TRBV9	TGTGCCAGCAGCGTCGCAGGGCGCTACAATGAGCAGTTCTTC	CASSVAGRYNEQFF
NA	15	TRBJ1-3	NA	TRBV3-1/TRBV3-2	TGTGCCAGCAGCCAAGGGTACAACTCTGGAAACACCATATATTTT	CASSQGYNSGNTIYF
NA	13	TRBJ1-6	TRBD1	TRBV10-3	TGTGCCATAGCCGGGACAGTGGATTCACCCCTCCACTTT	CAIAGTVDSPLHF
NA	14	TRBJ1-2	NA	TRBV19	TGTGCCAGTAGTATAGGGGAGGGGGAATATGGCTACACCTTC	CASSIGEGEYGYTF
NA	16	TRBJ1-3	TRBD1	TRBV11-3	TGTGCCAGCAGCTTAGCGACAGGGGGTAGTGGAAACACCATATATTTT	CASSLATGGSGNTIYF